This TCR beta chain derives from a study of cytomegalovirus exposure and HLA in healthy donors (TCRdb year 2017). For the wider study: An earlier analysis of approximately 640 of the donors reported approximately 300 Gb of sequence data and about 100 million unique TCR beta sequences from some 180 million T cells. The study combined high-throughput TCR immunosequencing, statistical association of individual TCRs with disease status, and machine learning to predict cytomegalovirus infection status. Roughly 300 gigabases of sequencing data and around 80 million unique TCR sequences made up an early release that covered several hundred HLA-typed donors. In a later genetic analysis, genome-wide SNP genotypes for about three fifths of the 666 donors were used, and that subset was treated as a discovery cohort. The study was designed to test whether signatures of past pathogen exposure could be identified by cataloging public T cell receptors. Typing coverage varied by locus: roughly 620-630 donors for A, B, C, DRB1 and DQB1; approximately 500 for DQA1; nearly 610 for DPA1; fewer than 480 for DPB1. Across about 370 genotyped donors of the cohort, an average of approximately 240,000 unique TCR beta nucleotide sequences per donor were sequenced, and approximately 17% of those sequences were non-productive. About 5 DR-DQ haplotypes were handled as single units for association and clustering, since linkage in the cohort was strong. In an earlier analysis of a few hundred of the donors, high-throughput TCR beta sequencing was used to judge whether each TCR beta V gene segment behaved as functional or pseudogenic. Class I and class II HLA loci were covered by the typing at four-digit resolution. A later analysis re-examined previously published TCR beta repertoires from hundreds of donors and added high-resolution HLA genotyping to investigate patterns of TCR occurrence. Among the approximately 430 genotyped donors, approximately 81% belonged to the genetic ancestry cluster associated with self-reported Caucasian donors. Every discovery cohort repertoire had been produced on one sequencing platform. Donor age, sex, ethnicity and CMV serostatus were compiled alongside the repertoire data. The T cell repertoires of under 750 subjects were profiled by immunosequencing and related to cytomegalovirus serostatus. Along with the roughly 610-subject first cohort, a separate validation cohort of approximately 110 different subjects was used. The later analysis used no new phenotypic data to find candidate immune exposures, relying instead on TCR beta sequences and their occurrence across donors.

The germline V gene supplies CDR1 SGHRS and CDR2 YFSETQ. From the cysteine up to the phenylalanine, the CDR3 has a length of 14 residues. CDR3 DNA only is kept here, 42 bases in frame from base 1. Trimming takes 4 bases off V and 0 bases off J; junction bases not matched to a gene: 3. As for this clone: It lacks a known antigen. Per-base qualities were not stored, and no clone one base away is much larger.

The method was the immunoSEQ multiplex PCR assay. For the multiplex PCR, a mixture combining 60 forward primers for TCR Vbeta segments and 13 reverse primers for TCR Jbeta segments was used. Amplification of the CDR3 region of rearranged TCR beta genes was performed with a multiplex PCR assay on genomic DNA. On the Illumina HiSeq System, the amplified TCR beta libraries were sequenced as 87-base-pair reads. As for the original processing: A later analysis counted around 72 million unique TCR beta chains across the 550 to 800 repertoires, and some 11 million of these chains were shared by at least two donors. Raw reads were error-corrected and collapsed into unique sequences by a nearest-neighbor algorithm in which closely related sequences were merged to remove PCR and sequencing errors. To assign V, D and J gene segments, CDR3 sequences were aligned to IMGT reference sequences. Each retained sequence needed at least a six-nucleotide match to both a V gene segment and a J gene segment. A rearrangement counted as productive if the CDR3 had no stop codons and remained in frame with V and J, and every other rearrangement counted as non-productive. Following IMGT convention, CDR3 was defined as the stretch from the second conserved V-encoded cysteine to the conserved J-encoded phenylalanine. The earlier analysis of approximately 590 of the donors excluded any sequence lacking an unambiguous match to a single V gene segment. In an earlier analysis of 450 to 750 of the donors, a V segment was called functional when productive rearrangements were above 56.7%, and segregating when the standard deviation between donors exceeded 5%. A statistical classification framework was developed to diagnose cytomegalovirus status using the catalog of TCR beta chain sequences. In a later analysis, V and J genes were assigned by comparing TCR nucleotide sequences against IMGT/GENE-DB human TR gene sequences. A later analysis assigned CDR3 sequences and most-parsimonious VDJ recombination scenarios with the TCRdist pipeline. In a later analysis, each TCR beta chain was defined by its CDR3 amino acid sequence together with its V-gene family, and reads without a unique V-gene family were excluded. In a later analysis, 500 to 650 highly shared, low-generation-probability nucleotide sequences were removed to address suspected cross-contamination and a sequencing artifact. In a later analysis, a clonal expansion index was calculated for each public chain from normalized within-repertoire ranks of inferred template counts. In a later analysis, generation probabilities were computed using a VDJ recombination model fitted to out-of-frame rearrangements, and the results were checked against IGoR. Hypergeometric tests were used in a later analysis to score TCR-TCR, TCR-HLA and TCR-CMV co-occurrence, with a repertoire-size bias correction applied to the TCR pairs. False discovery rates were estimated in a later analysis by permuting HLA or CMV assignments 20 times. In a later analysis, co-occurring TCRs were grouped with DBSCAN, and TCRdist sequence similarity was added when clustering was performed within HLA-allele-positive subsets. Repertoires with fewer than 30,000 or more than 120,000 public chains, plus five repertoires with anomalous nucleotide sharing, were excluded from co-occurrence clustering. As stored in TCRdb, this immuneACCESS dataset retains in-frame rearrangements with V and J assigned. A fraction of the clones does not appear; measured against another copy, unresolved V genes explain less than half of the discrepancy, and the remainder lacks a known reason. The V and J calls and the clone size are those of that table, but D and trimming were determined from the DNA. The sample table holds approximately 46,000 clones, of which approximately 70% were seen once. Jointly, the top ten make up 5% to 6.5% of the sample.

Points the paper makes about the study in general: Correlated functional status among segregating V segments might be attributable to linkage disequilibrium, but an unknown experimental factor could not be ruled out. According to a later analysis, parvovirus B19, influenza, CMV and Epstein-Barr virus appeared linked to several top co-occurrence clusters. This cohort had only TCR beta chains sequenced, and the lack of alpha or paired-chain data limited which features could be detected. Compared with the approximately 710-donor mean, donors in an Asian-associated ancestry cluster had fewer N-insertions in productive TCRs, according to a later genetic analysis. A later analysis found that most CMV-associated TCR beta chains appeared HLA-restricted, with HLA associations seemingly driven largely by CMV exposure. Cytomegalovirus status was reported to be diagnosed by the classifier with high specificity and sensitivity in both the original and validation cohorts. In a later analysis, the rate of TCR association differed among HLA loci, with DRB1 alleles having the most associated TCRs and HLA-C alleles having the fewest. A later genetic analysis associated a missense DCLRE1C variant with V-gene and J-gene trimming of TCR beta chains, and an independent cohort replicated the association. Most TCR sequences were seen in very few donors, while some public TCRs were found in many individuals. A cluster of highly shared sequence variants was judged likely to represent a technical artifact of the sequencing pipeline. In an earlier analysis of fewer than 750 of the donors, most TCR beta V segments were observed in productive rearrangements about 87% or about 30% of the time, broadly matching IMGT annotations. Sequencing depth was assumed to be roughly uniform across donors in the presence/absence analyses, though that assumption may not hold. Some IMGT-functional V segments, including TRBV6-2 and TRBV6-3, could not be told apart with the 87-base-pair reads, so those segments were excluded. When HLA alleles, especially DR and DQ, strongly co-occurred, attributing TCR associations to individual alleles was difficult. A few of the identified cytomegalovirus-associated TCR beta chains were confirmed in vitro to be specific for cytomegalovirus antigens. Specific HLA alleles were associated with 16,951 TCR beta sequences at a false discovery rate of 0.05 in a later analysis. A further reported finding was that TCR beta sequences accurately predicted the HLA-A and HLA-B alleles for most subjects in the first cohort. Approximately 18 rarely observed V segments, including chromosome 9 orphons, were excluded from the earlier analysis of 550 to 700 of the donors because counts were too low. For the cohort, immune exposure information was limited to CMV serostatus. A total of roughly 160 TCR beta chains were listed by the study as associated with cytomegalovirus. A later analysis found that HLA-associated TCR beta chains were more clonally expanded and had lower generation probabilities than equally common non-associated chains. Because HLA typing was unavailable for some donors at each locus, only the typed subset was used in association tests. It was suggested by the authors that the approach could potentially be generalized to other disease states and immunological phenotypes.

The cohort was made up of 650 to 700 healthy bone marrow donors. All cohort members were sampled while nominally healthy, although unrecorded immune exposures were likely present. The donor tested CMV seronegative and was one of the 352 seronegative cohort members. Each donor provided a peripheral blood sample, and peripheral blood mononuclear cells were used for TCR beta sequencing. Genomic DNA extraction from the blood cell samples was performed with the Qiagen DNeasy Blood Extraction Kit. Recombination joined TRBV5-1 with TRBJ1-1; TRBD1 fits 7 bases in the junction. The TCR was taken from a man aged 30 to 45 in good health and CMV-seronegative. Sample: PBMCs. The nucleotides are TGCGCCAGCAGCCTCCAGGGGGTGAACACTGAAGCTTTCTTT. It is translated as CASSLQGVNTEAFF.